This entry features one T cell receptor beta chain sequence. This same CDR3 is encoded by further DNA sequences in the sample. The assay was immunoSEQ multiplex PCR, and TCRdb's table has in-frame clones only and misses some. The sample has fewer than 3 million clones, roughly 90% seen once. The sample comes from a study of shared clonotypes between healthy human individuals. Study-level background: The composition of the donors was a couple of women and a few men aged 18 to 49.

This CDR3 has 15 amino acids. After removal of 6 bases from V and 2 bases from J, the junction contained 1 base not matched to a gene. Germline V gives CDR1 WSHSY, CDR2 SAAADI. The receptor comes from a man younger than 35 in good health. Some clones in this sample may be carry-over from other donors' samples. The V call is TRBV10-2, the J call TRBJ2-1; 13 nucleotides match TRBD2. The sequenced sample consisted of naive CD4+ T cells from PBMCs. Documented subset: CD45RA+ positively selected. In DNA, the CDR3 is TGCGCCAGCAGCGGACTAGCGGGAGCCTACAATGAGCAGTTCTTC. Encoded protein: CASSGLAGAYNEQFF.